The 22 T cell receptor beta chains below come from one sample, sequenced in a study of Graves' ophthalmopathy and Graves' hyperthyroidism. RNA transcripts served as template for amplifying TCR beta CDR3 sequences. In the first round, RT-PCR was carried out with HTBI primers, and a multiplex PCR formed the second round. TCRdb reanalysed the multiplex PCR reads using MiXCR and keeps one entry per CDR3 protein. The sample lists some 390,000 distinct CDR3 sequences, around 16% seen once, with about 1.6% in the top ten. The specimen sequenced was peripheral blood. These TCRs come from a woman in her late teens or twenties with Graves' ophthalmopathy.

This clonotype occurred many times. This rearrangement joins TRBV4-1 to TRBJ2-7, with D unresolved. Germline V gives CDR1 MGHRA, CDR2 YSYEKL. The CDR3 length is 15 residues. Trimming removed 3 bases at V and 2 bases at J, with 14 bases between. CDR3 nucleotide sequence: TGCGCCAGCAGCCAGGCCCAGGCAGACGCCTACGAGCAGTACTTC. This translates into CASSQAQADAYEQYF.

This clonotype was picked up a small number of times. The gene calls are TRBV29-1 and TRBJ2-5; 8 bases are a match to TRBD1. The CDR3 totals 13 residues. Germline loops: CDR1 SQVTM, CDR2 ANQGSEA. V lost 6 bases and J lost 5; bases outside the gene matches: 8. The CDR3, as DNA: TGCAGCGTCGCCCCAGGGGGCGCGGAGACCCAGTACTTC. It specifies CSVAPGGAETQYF.

This clonotype has a count of ten or more. This sequence joins TRBV20-1 and TRBJ1-1; a possible D gene is TRBD1 (5 bases). Germline V gives CDR1 DFQATT, CDR2 SNEGSKA (reference sequence). The CDR3 extends over 15 amino acids. V was clipped by 4 bases and J by 1 base, with 16 bases between them. CDR3 protein: CSANHPGTKNTEAFF. In nucleotides, the CDR3 is TGCAGTGCTAACCACCCCGGGACCAAGAACACTGAAGCTTTCTTT.

This clonotype has a count of ten or more. The genes are TRBV5-1 and TRBJ2-5, with 8 bases fitting TRBD1. J gave up 5 bases and V 3 bases, and 3 bases lay outside the gene matches. The V gene's germline CDR1 is SGHRS and CDR2 YFSETQ. The CDR3 contains 13 residues. CDR3 sequence: CASSSDRAETQYF. CDR3 DNA: TGCGCCAGCAGCTCGGACAGGGCCGAGACCCAGTACTTC.

The chain joins TRBV28 to TRBJ1-5; D unresolved. Between the trimmed V and J ends, which lost 3 bases and 9 bases, there was a span of 18 bases. Looked up from germline, CDR1 is MDHEN and CDR2 is SYDVKM. The CDR3 totals 15 residues. The CDR3 region is CASSLKDGQLWPQHF. The CDR3 DNA reads TGTGCCAGCAGTTTGAAGGACGGCCAATTGTGGCCCCAGCATTTT.

This clonotype came up many times. This sequence joins TRBV28 and TRBJ2-7, with a possible D match to TRBD2 (6 bases). CDR1 and CDR2 from the germline V gene are MDHEN and SYDVKM. This CDR3 spans 15 amino acids. V was trimmed by 5 bases and J by 4 bases, leaving 18 bases between them. The CDR3 region is CASSNLPGLQYEQYF. The CDR3 coding sequence is TGTGCCAGCAGTAACCTACCGGGACTGCAGTACGAGCAGTACTTC.

This clonotype was detected many times. The chain employs TRBV20-1 and TRBJ1-5; D gene ambiguous. Trimming pared 1 base from V and 2 bases from J, leaving 18 bases between. Per the germline V gene, CDR1 is DFQATT and CDR2 is SNEGSKA (reference sequence). The CDR3 sequence is 17 residues long. In DNA form, the CDR3 reads TGCAGTGCTAGAGCGCCCCCAGGATCCTTGGGCAATCAGCCCCAGCATTTT. This encodes CSARAPPGSLGNQPQHF.

This clonotype was picked up many times. The V gene is TRBV27, the J gene TRBJ1-1, with D unclear. The CDR3 has 15 residues. Trimming took 1 base from V and 5 from J, leaving 14 bases between them. In germline, CDR1 is MNHEY, CDR2 SMNVEV (reference sequence). For the CDR3, the DNA is TGTGCCAGCAGTTTATTCCCTTTACCGGGAACTGAAGCTTTCTTT. This gives the protein CASSLFPLPGTEAFF.

The chain has TRBV6-1 and TRBJ1-2; D uncertain. Trimming stripped 8 bases from V and 3 bases from J, with 19 bases between. There are 15 residues in the CDR3. Germline CDR1 MNHNS, CDR2 SASEGT. The CDR3 spells CASSSAGQKYYGYTF. CDR3 bases: TGTGCCAGCTCATCTGCGGGTCAAAAATACTATGGCTACACCTTC.

This clonotype was detected many times. V usage is TRBV29-1 and J usage is TRBJ1-1; maybe TRBD1 (5 bases). The ends were cut back, 6 bases at V and 6 bases at J, with 11 bases in the middle. This CDR3 has 11 amino acids. CDR1 is SQVTM and CDR2 is ANQGSEA in the germline V gene. This chain's CDR3 is CSVNPGAEAFF. CDR3 nucleotides: TGCAGCGTAAACCCGGGGGCTGAAGCTTTCTTT.

This clonotype came up many times. This chain connects TRBV20-1 to TRBJ1-2; weak D call: TRBD1 (5 bases). The germline gives CDR1 DFQATT, CDR2 SNEGSKA (reference sequence). V was cut by 2 bases and J by 0 bases, with 16 bases left in between. The CDR3 runs to 16 residues. The CDR3 DNA sequence: TGCAGTGCTAGACCGCCCCCAGGGTCAGCTAACTATGGCTACACCTTC. Its protein product is CSARPPPGSANYGYTF.

This clonotype was counted many times. The chain has TRBV4-3 and TRBJ1-1; D not resolved. The CDR3 runs 15 residues. The V and J ends lost 1 base and 1 base respectively, with 10 bases between them. CDR1 LGHNA and CDR2 YSLEER come from the germline V gene. CDR3 DNA: TGCGCCAGCAGCCAAGGGCGGGAATCGAACACTGAAGCTTTCTTT. Translation gives CASSQGRESNTEAFF.

The count of this clonotype is one. V and J are TRBV7-8 and TRBJ1-2, with D hard to call. The CDR3 totals 16 residues. Germline CDR1 SGHVS, CDR2 FQNEAQ. Trimming removed 5 bases from V and 2 bases from J, with 18 bases in between. The chain's CDR3 is CASSLKGGRKNYGYTF. The CDR3 nucleotides read TGTGCCAGCAGCCTCAAGGGCGGCAGAAAAAACTATGGCTACACCTTC.

V and J are TRBV6-2 or TRBV6-3 and TRBJ1-6; 8 bases align to TRBD1. The CDR3 has 17 amino acids. V lost 2 bases, J lost 5 bases, and 8 bases stayed unmatched. The germline gives CDR1 MNHEY, CDR2 SVGEGT. The CDR3 sequence: CASSYLPTGVDNSPLHF. DNA for the CDR3: TGTGCCAGCAGTTACCTCCCGACAGGGGTGGATAATTCACCCCTCCACTTT.

J is TRBJ2-2 and V is TRBV27, with D possibly TRBD1 on 5 matching bases. This CDR3 is built from 16 residues. The V end was cut by 7 bases, the J end by 8 bases, with 23 bases between. The V gene's germline CDR1 is MNHEY and CDR2 SMNVEV (reference sequence). CDR3: CASTQNFGDRGGELFF. CDR3 nucleotide sequence: TGTGCCAGCACCCAAAATTTCGGCGATAGGGGAGGGGAGCTGTTTTTT.

This clonotype was picked up many times. The CDR3, as DNA: TGTGCCAGCACCCCAGGGGTATCGAACACTGAAGCTTTCTTT. This codes for CASTPGVSNTEAFF. The V and J genes are TRBV6-5 and TRBJ1-1, with D possibly being TRBD1 (6 bases). V was cut by 7 bases and J by 1 base, with 13 bases left in between. Germline V gene sequence: CDR1 MNHEY, CDR2 SVGAGI. The length of the CDR3 is 14 residues.

This clonotype appeared many times. The V call is TRBV2, the J call TRBJ2-2, with 7 bases identical to TRBD1. Per the germline V gene, CDR1 is SNHLY and CDR2 is FYNNEI. The J segment lost 4 bases and the V segment lost 5 bases, leaving 13 bases of the junction unmatched. The CDR3 loop spans 17 amino acids. The CDR3 is CASSLRNQGVGTGELFF. DNA for the CDR3: TGTGCCAGCAGTCTCCGGAATCAGGGGGTGGGCACCGGGGAGCTGTTTTTT.

This clonotype has at least ten counts. The V and J genes are TRBV28 and TRBJ1-2; TRBD1 aligns across 9 bases. This CDR3 is built from 15 residues. The ends lost 7 bases at V and 4 bases at J; junction bases unmatched: 10. CDR1 is MDHEN, CDR2 SYDVKM, per germline. The CDR3 DNA is TGTGCCAGCACTCCGGAGGGACAGGGATTCTATGGCTACACCTTC. Protein product: CASTPEGQGFYGYTF.

This clonotype was observed at least ten times. V gene TRBV6-2 or TRBV6-3 combines with J gene TRBJ2-7, with D hard to call. V lost 6 bases, J lost 3 bases, and 9 bases lay in between. The CDR3 loop spans 12 amino acids. The V gene's germline CDR1 is MNHEY and CDR2 SVGEGT. CDR3 region: CASRVTDYEQYF. CDR3 in DNA: TGTGCCAGCAGAGTGACGGACTACGAGCAGTACTTC.

Regarding this clonotype: Sequence at one end of the junction differs from germline and may be a read error. The chain joins TRBV28 to TRBJ2-2; possibly TRBD1 for D (7 bases). CDR1 MDHEN and CDR2 SYDVKM come from the germline V gene. CDR3 length: 18 residues. The CDR3 reads CASSLDRVSGVDTGELLF. In DNA form, the CDR3 reads TGTGCCAGCAGTCTCGACAGGGTTTCGGGAGTCGACACCGGGGAGCTGCTTTTT.

The rearrangement joins TRBV19 to TRBJ2-4; D might be TRBD1 or TRBD2, each matching 6 bases. This CDR3 is 16 amino acids long. With 3 bases removed from V and 2 bases from J, the gap between germline ends came to 14 bases. Looked up from germline, CDR1 is LNHDA and CDR2 is SQIVND (reference sequence). CDR3 in amino acids: CASSIARGASKNIQYF. The CDR3 region has the DNA TGTGCCAGTAGTATTGCGAGGGGGGCTTCCAAAAACATTCAGTACTTC.

This clonotype was seen repeatedly, ten times or more. V gene TRBV6-2 or TRBV6-3 combines with J gene TRBJ1-1; D is perhaps TRBD1 (6 bases). Trimming shortened V by 6 bases and J by 2 bases, and 16 bases separated the two germline ends. The CDR3 consists of 15 residues. Germline lookup yields CDR1 MNHEY and CDR2 SVGEGT. The CDR3 DNA reads as TGTGCCAGCAGCTGGGCCGGACAGCAAAACACTGAAGCTTTCTTT. It yields the protein CASSWAGQQNTEAFF.